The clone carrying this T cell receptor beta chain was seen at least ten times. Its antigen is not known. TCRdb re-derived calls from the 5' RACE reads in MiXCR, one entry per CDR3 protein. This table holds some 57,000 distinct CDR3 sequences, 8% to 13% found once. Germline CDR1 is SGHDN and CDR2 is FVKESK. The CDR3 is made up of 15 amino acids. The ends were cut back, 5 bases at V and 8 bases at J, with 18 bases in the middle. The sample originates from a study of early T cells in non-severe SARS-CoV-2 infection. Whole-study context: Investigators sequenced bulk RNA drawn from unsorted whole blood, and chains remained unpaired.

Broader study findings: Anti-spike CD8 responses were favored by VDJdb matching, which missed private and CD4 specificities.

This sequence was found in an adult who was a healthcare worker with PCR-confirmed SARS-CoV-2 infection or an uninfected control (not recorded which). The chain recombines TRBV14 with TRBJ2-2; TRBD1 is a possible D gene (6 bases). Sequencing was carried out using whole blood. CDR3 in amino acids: CASSLTMLGHGELFF. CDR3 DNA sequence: TGTGCCAGCAGCTTGACAATGTTGGGACATGGGGAGCTGTTTTTT.